This T cell receptor (beta chain) was identified during a study of blood T cells in healthy people across ages. General study findings and limits: Across samples, TCR beta diversity tracked strongly with naive T cell percentage.

A second PCR of roughly 7 to 11 cycles used a sample-barcoded 5' primer and a J-beta primer mix. Each cDNA molecule received a tag from a template-switch adaptor that had 12 random nucleotides. TCRdb analysed the 5' RACE reads with MiXCR anew, one entry per CDR3 protein. Of 1,500,000 or so distinct CDR3 sequences in the sample, roughly 64% were seen once. Only a few counts were recorded for this clonotype. What it binds is unknown. The sample, 9 to 10 milliliters of peripheral blood, was drawn from each donor. Per individual sample, total RNA of at least 5.5 micrograms was extracted. CDR3 size: 13 residues. V was trimmed by 4 bases and J by 2 bases, leaving 10 bases between them. CDR1 is SQVTM and CDR2 is ANQGSEA in the germline V gene.

This TCR derives from a man between 18 and 29 years old in good health. The material sequenced was blood. The chain links TRBV29-1 to TRBJ2-3; no firm D call. In DNA form, the CDR3 reads TGCAGCGTTGCTCCGCCTTCCACAGATACGCAGTATTTT. Translating gives CSVAPPSTDTQYF.